The rows below give T cell receptor beta chains drawn from one sample of a study of blood T cell repertoires in COVID-19. Only in-frame clones appear in the TCRdb table, and some are missing; sequencing was by immunoSEQ multiplex PCR. The sample holds roughly 67,000 clones, 85% to 90% seen once. The sequencing input was peripheral blood. These receptors were obtained from a man aged 45-65 years with active COVID-19. Each CDR3 is given with its conserved first and last residue.

j_call: TRBJ1-1; v_call: TRBV20-1; cdr3_aa: CSVPAEAFF
j_call: TRBJ2-2; v_call: TRBV5-1; cdr3_aa: CASSRTGSPGELFF
j_call: TRBJ2-5; v_call: TRBV6-2/TRBV6-3; cdr3_aa: CASSYGRETQYF
j_call: TRBJ2-7; v_call: TRBV28; cdr3_aa: CASSARTGLVYEQYF
j_call: TRBJ1-5; v_call: TRBV2; cdr3_aa: CASILYLGDQPQHF
j_call: TRBJ1-6; v_call: TRBV27; cdr3_aa: CASGTGYNSPLHF
j_call: TRBJ2-1; v_call: TRBV10-3; cdr3_aa: CAISELTGEQFF
j_call: TRBJ2-7; v_call: TRBV6-2/TRBV6-3; cdr3_aa: CASSYGYRGYYEQYF
j_call: TRBJ2-6; v_call: TRBV4-2; cdr3_aa: CASSVGGANVLTF
j_call: TRBJ2-7; v_call: TRBV19; cdr3_aa: CASRGTGGFFNEQYF
j_call: TRBJ2-1; v_call: TRBV2; cdr3_aa: CASMEFSGSVPNEQFF
j_call: TRBJ2-4; v_call: TRBV6-5; cdr3_aa: CASSYGQQNIQYF
j_call: TRBJ2-3; v_call: TRBV6-1; cdr3_aa: CASSEVPTDTQYF
j_call: TRBJ1-5; v_call: TRBV7-2; cdr3_aa: CASSFSGLSNQPQHF
j_call: TRBJ1-1; v_call: TRBV14; cdr3_aa: CASSQEGWGDWGTEAFF
j_call: TRBJ2-5; v_call: TRBV30; cdr3_aa: CAWRSGFYQETQYF
j_call: TRBJ2-1; v_call: TRBV28; cdr3_aa: CASEVGAGGNRFYNEQFF
j_call: TRBJ2-7; v_call: TRBV14; cdr3_aa: CASSHSYPLAGFYEQYF
j_call: TRBJ2-3; v_call: TRBV5-1; cdr3_aa: CASSPTSRDRGLGGDTQYF
j_call: TRBJ2-1; v_call: TRBV28; cdr3_aa: CASSRLAGGSYNEQFF
j_call: TRBJ2-7; v_call: TRBV5-1; cdr3_aa: CASSWALGTVSYEQYF
j_call: TRBJ2-1; v_call: TRBV11-2; cdr3_aa: CASTRGSGGKNNEQFF
j_call: TRBJ2-3; v_call: TRBV29-1; cdr3_aa: CSVEGPRGSTDTQYF